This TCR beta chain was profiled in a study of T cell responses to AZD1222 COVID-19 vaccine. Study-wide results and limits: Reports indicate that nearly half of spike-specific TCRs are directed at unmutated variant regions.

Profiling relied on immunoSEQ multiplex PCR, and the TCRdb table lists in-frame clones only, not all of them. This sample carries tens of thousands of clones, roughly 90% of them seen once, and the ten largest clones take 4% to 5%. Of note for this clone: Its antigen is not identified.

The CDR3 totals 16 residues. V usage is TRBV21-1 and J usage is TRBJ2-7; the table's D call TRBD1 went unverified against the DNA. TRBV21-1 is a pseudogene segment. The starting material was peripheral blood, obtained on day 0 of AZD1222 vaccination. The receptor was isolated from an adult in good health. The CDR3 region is CASSQTGQGPSYEQYF. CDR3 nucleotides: TGTGCCAGCAGCCAAACGGGACAGGGGCCCTCCTACGAGCAGTACTTC.